The TCR beta chain under discussion was sequenced for a study of patients and donors after allogeneic stem cell transplantation. This clonotype was counted only a few times. MiXCR, run by TCRdb on the RT-PCR reads, gives a single entry per CDR3 protein. The repertoire holds hundreds of thousands of distinct CDR3 sequences, about a sixth seen once, with less than 9.5% in the top ten. Germline values: CDR1 MGHRA, CDR2 YSYEKL. V was clipped by 0 bases and J by 7 bases, with 6 bases between them. The CDR3 has 13 residues. The receptor was derived from a human donor who was either an allogeneic HSCT recipient or a stem cell or donor lymphocyte infusion donor (not recorded which). It is not recorded whose cells these are; they may come from a transplant donor. The specimen was blood, either unsorted or a sorted T cell fraction (not recorded which). The chain has TRBV4-1 and TRBJ2-2; D may be TRBD2 (6 bases). The CDR3 is CASSQEGGGELFF. In DNA, the CDR3 is TGCGCCAGCAGCCAAGAGGGAGGCGGGGAGCTGTTTTTT.